One and the same sample provided the 8 T cell receptor beta chains below, sequenced in a study of blood T cell repertoires in COVID-19 (dated by TCRdb to the early 2020s). The method behind the library was the immunoSEQ multiplex PCR assay. As stored in TCRdb, this immuneACCESS dataset retains in-frame rearrangements with V and J assigned. A fraction of the clones does not appear; measured against another copy, unresolved V genes explain less than half of the discrepancy, and the remainder lacks a known reason. The sample yields 100,000 to 120,000 clones; 85% were counted once. Roughly 5% of the sample lies in the top ten. The specimen sequenced was peripheral blood. The source is a woman aged 60-75 years with COVID-19, enrolled during active disease.

As to this clone: With a much larger clone just one base away, this may be a read error. This chain uses TRBV19 with TRBJ2-2; TRBD2 is a possible D gene (5 bases). The CDR3 loop spans 16 amino acids. Germline CDR1 reads LNHDA; CDR2 reads SQIVND (reference sequence). V dropped 5 bases and J dropped 4 bases, with 17 bases sitting between them. CDR3 sequence: CASSLTGRAGTGELFF. The CDR3 nucleotides read TGTGCCAGTAGTCTTACGGGTCGGGCGGGCACCGGGGAGCTGTTTTTT.

This chain connects TRBV6-5 to TRBJ1-1; 12 bases align to TRBD1. V dropped 5 bases and J dropped 5; count of bases not matched to a gene: 3. CDR3 size: 14 residues. CDR1 MNHEY and CDR2 SVGAGI come from the germline V gene. CDR3 nucleotide sequence: TGTGCCAGCAGTACGGGACAGGGGGCGACTGAAGCTTTCTTT. Translation: CASSTGQGATEAFF.

The V call is TRBV9, the J call TRBJ2-1; 12 bases are a match to TRBD2. There are 15 residues in the CDR3. Trimming at V came to 3 bases and at J to 10 bases, leaving 8 bases not matched to a gene. Germline V gives CDR1 SGDLS, CDR2 YYNGEE. The DNA for the CDR3 is TGTGCCAGCAGCGCCCCTAGCGGGGGGGCCATGGAGCAGTTCTTC. Protein sequence: CASSAPSGGAMEQFF.

This chain connects TRBV6-5 to TRBJ1-1; D is uncertain. The CDR3 is made up of 11 amino acids. From germline, CDR1 is MNHEY and CDR2 SVGAGI. Trimming stripped 0 bases from V and 6 bases from J, with 2 bases between. The CDR3 DNA sequence: TGTGCCAGCAGTTACTCCTCTGAAGCTTTCTTT. This codes for CASSYSSEAFF.

This sequence joins TRBV7-3 and TRBJ1-1; tentatively, D is TRBD1 (5 bases). This CDR3 has 14 residues. V was pared by 4 bases and J by 1 base, with 10 bases between. Germline V gene sequence: CDR1 SGHTA, CDR2 FQGTGA. The DNA for the CDR3 is TGTGCCAGCAGCTCCCAGGGCGGGAACACTGAAGCTTTCTTT. Translating gives CASSSQGGNTEAFF. The variable domain in full, with the rest retrieved from reference TRBV7-3 and TRBJ1-1, is GAGVSQTPSNKVTEKGKYVELRCDPISGHTALYWYRQSLGQGPEFLIYFQGTGAADDSGLPNDRFFAVRPEGSVSTLKIQRTERGDSAVYLCASSSQGGNTEAFFGQGTRLTVV.

This clone occurred many times. The genes are TRBV4-3 and TRBJ1-3; TRBD1 is a possible D gene (6 bases). The germline CDR1 and CDR2 sequences are LGHNA and YSLEER. Trimming cost V 1 base and J 4 bases, with 14 bases left between them. The CDR3 covers 16 residues. Here the CDR3 DNA reads TGCGCCAGCAGCCAAGGACAGGCGGACTTAGGAAACACCATATATTTT. As protein: CASSQGQADLGNTIYF.

The gene calls are TRBV6-5 and TRBJ2-7, with TRBD1 matching over 9 bases. Germline loops: CDR1 MNHEY, CDR2 SVGAGI. This CDR3 has 15 amino acids. With 4 bases clipped from V and 3 bases from J, the junction kept 7 bases outside the gene matches. The CDR3: CASSSPGQGIYEQYF. The DNA for the CDR3 is TGTGCCAGCAGTTCCCCGGGACAGGGAATCTACGAGCAGTACTTC.

CDR3 sequence: CAISTDKNTEAFF. CDR3 bases: TGTGCCATCAGTACAGACAAGAACACTGAAGCTTTCTTT. The V gene is TRBV10-3, the J gene TRBJ1-1, with D uncertain. The germline V gene has CDR1 ENHRY and CDR2 SYGVKD. This CDR3 is 13 amino acids long. Trimming took off 5 bases at V and 1 base at J, with 8 bases between the two ends.